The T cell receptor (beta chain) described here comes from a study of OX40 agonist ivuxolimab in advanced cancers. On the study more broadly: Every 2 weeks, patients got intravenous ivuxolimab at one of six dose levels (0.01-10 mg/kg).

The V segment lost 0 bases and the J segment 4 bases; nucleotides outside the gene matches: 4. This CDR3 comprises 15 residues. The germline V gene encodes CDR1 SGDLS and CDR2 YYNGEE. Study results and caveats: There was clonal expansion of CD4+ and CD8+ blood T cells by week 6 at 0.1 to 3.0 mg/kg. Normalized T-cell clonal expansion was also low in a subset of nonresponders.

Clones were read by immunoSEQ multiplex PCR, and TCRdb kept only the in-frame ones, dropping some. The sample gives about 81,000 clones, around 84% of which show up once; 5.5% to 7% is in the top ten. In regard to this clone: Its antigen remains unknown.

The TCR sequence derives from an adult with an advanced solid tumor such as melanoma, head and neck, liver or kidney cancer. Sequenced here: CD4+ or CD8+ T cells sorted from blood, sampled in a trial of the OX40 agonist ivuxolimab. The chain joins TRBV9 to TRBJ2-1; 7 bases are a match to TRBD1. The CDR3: CASSVVGDRYNEQFF. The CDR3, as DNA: TGTGCCAGCAGCGTAGTTGGGGACAGATACAATGAGCAGTTCTTC.